The entry that follows covers one TCR beta chain sequence. The record originates from a study of shared clonotypes between healthy human individuals. This CDR3 has 13 amino acids. Germline V gene data show CDR1 as SGHVS and CDR2 as FQNEAQ. Trimming pared 8 bases from V and 3 bases from J, leaving 10 bases between. Original handling: Filtering was not the same, since immunoSEQ gave junction-only sequences without quality scores. Only in-frame clones appear in the TCRdb table, and some are missing; sequencing was by immunoSEQ multiplex PCR. V, J and clone size are taken as reported in that table, and D and trimming were inferred from the DNA itself. The sample carries 1.6 million or so clones, approximately 98.5% recorded once.

This sequence joins TRBV7-8 and TRBJ2-2; D gene ambiguous. The receptor's source is a man in his thirties or forties in good health. Sequenced input: naive CD4+ T cells sorted from blood. Subset described: CD45RA+ positively selected. CDR3 in amino acids: CASRKTYTGELFF. The DNA of the CDR3 is TGTGCCAGCCGGAAAACCTACACCGGGGAGCTGTTTTTT.